This is a list of T cell receptor beta chains from one sample in a study of OX40 agonist ivuxolimab in advanced cancers. The data were produced by immunoSEQ multiplex PCR, yet TCRdb's version contains in-frame clones alone and is incomplete. The sample includes around 70,000 clones, about 83% of them seen just once. The sample in question was CD4+ or CD8+ T cells sorted from blood, obtained in a trial of the OX40 agonist ivuxolimab. These receptors were obtained from an adult with an advanced solid tumor such as melanoma, head and neck, liver or kidney cancer. Both conserved end residues are part of each CDR3. A D gene is named only where the DNA matches it firmly. Expanded clones are given a class, and other clones once, few, many or no size at all.

>TRBD2|TRBV6-1|TRBJ2-3|NA
TGTGCCAGCAGTGCCCGACTAGCCCTAAACCAGTATAGCACAGATACGCAGTATTTT
CASSARLALNQYSTDTQYF
>NA|TRBV7-9|TRBJ1-1|NA
TGTGCCAGCAGCTCCACGGGGGGGTTAGGTTCGGCTGAAGCTTTCTTT
CASSSTGGLGSAEAFF
>NA|TRBV15|TRBJ2-7|NA
TGTGCCACCAGCAGAGACTCCTACGAGCAGTACTTC
CATSRDSYEQYF
>TRBD1|TRBV7-6|TRBJ2-7|NA
TGTGCCAGCAGCTTATTGGGACAGGGCTACGAGCAGTACTTC
CASSLLGQGYEQYF
>NA|TRBV19|TRBJ2-3|NA
TGTGCCAGTAGTATGGTCTGGGGATCTAGCACAGATACGCAGTATTTT
CASSMVWGSSTDTQYF
>NA|TRBV13|TRBJ1-2|NA
TGTGCCAGCAGCTTAGGGGGTTTGGTGGAATATGGCTACACCTTC
CASSLGGLVEYGYTF
>NA|TRBV30|TRBJ2-2|NA
TGTGCCGGAGCGGCGCTGGGGGCCGGGGAGCTGTTTTTT
CAGAALGAGELFF
>NA|TRBV4-3|TRBJ2-1|NA
TGCGCCAGCAGCCAAGATTATGCGGGGAGTAGGGGGAATGAGCAGTTCTTC
CASSQDYAGSRGNEQFF
>TRBD1|TRBV5-4|TRBJ1-2|NA
TGTGCCAGCAGTATGCAGGGGGGATTGGATGGCTACACCTTC
CASSMQGGLDGYTF
>NA|TRBV7-2|TRBJ2-3|NA
TGTGCCAGCAGCCTTGTTTTGTCAGGAGGGACAGATACGCAGTATTTT
CASSLVLSGGTDTQYF
>TRBD1|TRBV7-3|TRBJ2-1|NA
TGTGCCAGCAGCTACGGACAGGTAGTTAGCGATGAGCAGTTCTTC
CASSYGQVVSDEQFF
>NA|TRBV18|TRBJ1-5|NA
TGTGCCAGCTCACCGAAACTTAGCAATCAGCCCCAGCATTTT
CASSPKLSNQPQHF
>NA|TRBV6-5|TRBJ2-5|NA
TGTGCCAGCAGCGACAGTGATCAAGAGACCCAGTACTTC
CASSDSDQETQYF
>NA|TRBV18|TRBJ2-5|once
TGTGCCAGCTCACAGGGGCTGGAGACCCAGTACTTC
CASSQGLETQYF
>NA|TRBV6-5|TRBJ1-2|NA
TGTGCCAGCAGTTACTCGAAAAACGGTAACTATGGCTACACCTTC
CASSYSKNGNYGYTF
>NA|TRBV27|TRBJ1-2|NA
TGTGCCAGCAGTTTAAGGGCCCGTAGTGGCTACACCTTC
CASSLRARSGYTF
>TRBD1|TRBV2|TRBJ1-3|NA
TGTGCCAGCAGCCGGACAGGGTGGGGAAACACCATATATTTT
CASSRTGWGNTIYF
>NA|TRBV6-5|TRBJ1-1|NA
TGTGCCAGCAGTTCCCTCGAGACAGGCCCCTTGGGAGCTTTCTTT
CASSSLETGPLGAFF
>NA|TRBV5-8|TRBJ1-5|NA
TGTGCCAGCAGCTCCGGCAGGGATCAGCCCCAGCATTTT
CASSSGRDQPQHF
>NA|TRBV10-2|TRBJ1-2|NA
TGCGCCAGCACCCTTCTGGGGGGTGGCTACACCTTC
CASTLLGGGYTF
>NA|TRBV4-2|TRBJ1-1|NA
TGTGCCAGCAGCCAAGGTCGCATGAACACTGAAGCTTTCTTT
CASSQGRMNTEAFF
>NA|TRBV9|TRBJ2-7|NA
TGTGCCAGCAGCGTAGGAGGAGCTACCTACGAGCAGTACTTC
CASSVGGATYEQYF
>TRBD2|TRBV5-8|TRBJ2-5|NA
TGTGCCAGCAGCACCGGGACTAGCGGGGGGCGGGAGACCCAGTACTTC
CASSTGTSGGRETQYF
>NA|TRBV28|TRBJ2-7|NA
TGTGCCAGCAGCCAGACTGACAGTAAGAGCTACGAGCAGTACTTC
CASSQTDSKSYEQYF
>NA|TRBV5-6|TRBJ2-5|NA
TGTGCCAGCAGCTTGGAGAGCGGGTCGCAAGAGACCCAGTACTTC
CASSLESGSQETQYF
>NA|TRBV15|TRBJ1-5|few
TGTGCCACCAGCAGAGATACGGATCAGCCCCAGCATTTT
CATSRDTDQPQHF
>TRBD2|TRBV2|TRBJ2-3|NA
TGTGCCACCATGGGGGGGGTACTTAGCACAGATACGCAGTATTTT
CATMGGVLSTDTQYF
>TRBD1|TRBV18|TRBJ2-4|NA
TGTGCCAGCTCAGGGACAGTCGATCCTGGCAAAAACATTCAGTACTTC
CASSGTVDPGKNIQYF
>NA|TRBV30|TRBJ2-1|NA
TGTGCCTGGAGTGGACGGGTAACAGGCTACAATGAGCAGTTCTTC
CAWSGRVTGYNEQFF
>NA|TRBV11-2|TRBJ1-2|NA
TGTGCCAGCAGCTTAGAAGTGCACACATTCTATGGCTACACCTTC
CASSLEVHTFYGYTF
>NA|TRBV10-3|TRBJ1-1|NA
TGTGCCATCAGTGCCGGGGCCGTGACCACTGAAGCTTTCTTT
CAISAGAVTTEAFF
>NA|TRBV7-2|TRBJ1-4|NA
TGTGCCAGCAGCTTGGGGCAGGAATCCAATGAAAAACTGTTTTTT
CASSLGQESNEKLFF
>NA|TRBV11-1|TRBJ2-3|NA
TGTGCCAGCAGCTTAGAGAATACGCAGTATTTT
CASSLENTQYF
>NA|TRBV7-9|TRBJ1-4|NA
TGTGCCAGCAGCTCAAGACAGGCAACTAATGAAAAACTGTTTTTT
CASSSRQATNEKLFF
>NA|TRBV7-6|TRBJ1-1|once
TGTGCCAGCAGTAAAGAGGGGCTGGTCACTGAAGCTTTCTTT
CASSKEGLVTEAFF
>NA|TRBV4-2|TRBJ1-2|NA
TGTGCCAGCAGCCAAGATCGTGTCGGCACGAGTGGCTACACCTTC
CASSQDRVGTSGYTF
>TRBD2|TRBV19|TRBJ2-1|NA
TGTGCCGCGACTAGCGGGGGGGCAGGCAATGAGCAGTTCTTC
CAATSGGAGNEQFF
>NA|TRBV7-6|TRBJ1-5|NA
TGTGCCAGCAGCGCAGGCGACCGCGGTGTTAATCAGCCCCAGCATTTT
CASSAGDRGVNQPQHF
>TRBD1|TRBV11-3|TRBJ1-2|NA
TGTGCCAGCAGTTTCGGACAGGGGAACTATGGCTACACCTTC
CASSFGQGNYGYTF
>NA|TRBV5-4|TRBJ1-5|NA
TGTGCCACATCAGGGGCCGCCAATCAGCCCCAGCATTTT
CATSGAANQPQHF
>NA|TRBV7-8|TRBJ2-2|few
TGTGCCAGCAGCGCCTACAGGGTAGGGAACACCGGGGAGCTGTTTTTT
CASSAYRVGNTGELFF
>TRBD1|TRBV2|TRBJ2-4|NA
TGTGCCAGCAGTTTTGGGACAGGGGAAGGAAACATTCAGTACTTC
CASSFGTGEGNIQYF
>NA|TRBV5-1|TRBJ1-4|once
TGCGCCAGCAGTACGGGCCACACCTCATTTAATGAAAAACTGTTTTTT
CASSTGHTSFNEKLFF
>NA|TRBV27|TRBJ2-5|NA
TGTGCCAGCAGTTTATTATCTTTGGGCAGGCCACAAGAGACCCAGTACTTC
CASSLLSLGRPQETQYF
>TRBD1|TRBV4-1|TRBJ2-7|NA
TGCGCCAGCAGCCAAGTTATAGGGACAGGTGAGAGGTCCTACGAGCAGTACTTC
CASSQVIGTGERSYEQYF
>TRBD1|TRBV5-4|TRBJ2-7|NA
TGTGCCAGCAGCCACCCCACAGGGGGTGACTCCTACGAGCAGTACTTC
CASSHPTGGDSYEQYF
>TRBD1|TRBV11-2|TRBJ1-4|NA
TGTGCCAGCAGCTTAGGGGACAGGGATAATGAAAAACTGTTTTTT
CASSLGDRDNEKLFF
>NA|TRBV10-2|TRBJ1-3|NA
TGCGCCAGCAGTGAGAAAGCCAACACCATATATTTT
CASSEKANTIYF
>NA|TRBV6-6|TRBJ1-1|NA
TGTGCCAGCAGTTATGGGACCAACACTGAAGCTTTCTTT
CASSYGTNTEAFF
>TRBD1|TRBV6-5|TRBJ1-5|few
TGTGCCAGCAGTTACTCGTCAGGGGGCGGACAGCCCCAGCATTTT
CASSYSSGGGQPQHF
>NA|TRBV25-1|TRBJ1-6|NA
TGTGCCAGCCGGGGACTCCTCAATTCACCCCTCCACTTT
CASRGLLNSPLHF
>NA|TRBV19|TRBJ2-2|NA
TGTGCCAGTAGTACCCTCCGGGAGACCACCGGGGAGCTGTTTTTT
CASSTLRETTGELFF
>NA|TRBV11-3|TRBJ2-4|NA
TGTGCCAGCAGCTTAGCACAGGGCGTAGCCAAAAACATTCAGTACTTC
CASSLAQGVAKNIQYF
>TRBD1|TRBV5-1|TRBJ2-3|once
TGCGCCAGCAGCTTACCTACAGGGGGTGGCACAGATACGCAGTATTTT
CASSLPTGGGTDTQYF
>NA|TRBV2|TRBJ2-7|NA
TGTGCCAGCAGTGACCGGGGACTTACCTCCTACGAGCAGTACTTC
CASSDRGLTSYEQYF